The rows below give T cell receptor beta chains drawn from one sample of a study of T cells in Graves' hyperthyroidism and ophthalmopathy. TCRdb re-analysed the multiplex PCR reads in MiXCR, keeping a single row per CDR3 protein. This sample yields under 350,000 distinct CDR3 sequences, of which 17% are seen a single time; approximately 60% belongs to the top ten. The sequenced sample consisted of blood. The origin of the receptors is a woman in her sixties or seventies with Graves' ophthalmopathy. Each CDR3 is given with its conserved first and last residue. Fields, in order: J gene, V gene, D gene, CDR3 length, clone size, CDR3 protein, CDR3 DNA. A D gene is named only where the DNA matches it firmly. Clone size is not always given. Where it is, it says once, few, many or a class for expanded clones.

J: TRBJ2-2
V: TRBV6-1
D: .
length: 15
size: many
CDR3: CASSEGLANTGELFF
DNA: TGTGCCAGCAGTGAAGGGCTGGCGAACACCGGGGAGCTGTTTTTT

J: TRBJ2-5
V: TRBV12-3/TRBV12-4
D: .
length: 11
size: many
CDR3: CASSQEETQYF
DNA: TGTGCCAGCAGTCAGGAAGAGACCCAGTACTTC

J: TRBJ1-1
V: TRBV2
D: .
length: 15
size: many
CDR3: CAASIRPGLITEAFF
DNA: TGTGCCGCCAGCATTAGGCCAGGATTGATCACTGAAGCTTTCTTT

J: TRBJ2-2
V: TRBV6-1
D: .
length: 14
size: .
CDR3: CASSGGQNTGELFF
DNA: TGTGCCAGCAGCGGGGGACAGAACACCGGGGAGCTGTTTTTT

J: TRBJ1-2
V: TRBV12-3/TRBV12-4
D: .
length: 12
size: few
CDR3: CASSPVIYGYTF
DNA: TGTGCCAGCAGTCCTGTCATCTATGGCTACACCTTC

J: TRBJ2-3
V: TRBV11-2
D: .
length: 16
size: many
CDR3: CASSFPGGSDTGTQYF
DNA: TGTGCCAGCAGCTTTCCCGGGGGCTCTGACACGGGTACGCAGTATTTT

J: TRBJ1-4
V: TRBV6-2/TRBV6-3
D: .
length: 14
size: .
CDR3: CASTPRWENEKLFF
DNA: TGTGCCAGCACTCCCAGATGGGAAAATGAAAAACTGTTTTTT

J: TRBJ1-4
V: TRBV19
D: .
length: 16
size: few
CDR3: CASSPGQFATNEKLFF
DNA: TGTGCCAGTAGTCCCGGACAGTTTGCAACTAATGAAAAACTGTTTTTT

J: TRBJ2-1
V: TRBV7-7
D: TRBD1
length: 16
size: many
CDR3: CASSSNPGQGSNEQFF
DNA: TGTGCTAGCAGCTCCAATCCGGGACAGGGCAGCAATGAGCAGTTCTTC

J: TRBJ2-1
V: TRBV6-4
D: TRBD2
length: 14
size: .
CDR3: CASSARTSLVEQFF
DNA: TGCGCCAGCAGTGCCCGGACTAGTCTAGTGGAGCAGTTCTTC

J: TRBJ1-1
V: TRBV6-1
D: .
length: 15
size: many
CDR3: CASRGRDGYHTEAFF
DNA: TGTGCCAGCAGGGGCCGGGACGGCTATCACACTGAAGCTTTCTTT

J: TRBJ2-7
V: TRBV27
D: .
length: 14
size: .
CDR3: CASSSIAETYEQYF
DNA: TGTGCCAGCAGTTCCATCGCAGAAACCTACGAGCAGTACTTC

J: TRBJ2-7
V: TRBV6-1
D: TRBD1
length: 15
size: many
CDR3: CASSSSTGGRDWQYF
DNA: TGTGCCAGCAGTTCATCGACAGGGGGCAGAGATTGGCAGTACTTC

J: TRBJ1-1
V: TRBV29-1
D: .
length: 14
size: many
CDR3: CSARPSQLNTEAFF
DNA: TGCAGCGCTCGACCTAGTCAGTTGAACACTGAAGCTTTCTTT

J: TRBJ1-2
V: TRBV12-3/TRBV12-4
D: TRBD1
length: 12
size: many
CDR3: CASSRTGEGYTF
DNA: TGTGCCAGCAGCAGGACAGGGGAGGGCTACACCTTC

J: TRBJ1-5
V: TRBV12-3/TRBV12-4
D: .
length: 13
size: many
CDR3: CASSPTGNQPQHF
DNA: TGTGCCAGCAGTCCGACAGGAAATCAGCCCCAGCATTTT

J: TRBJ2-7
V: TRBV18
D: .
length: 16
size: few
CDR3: CASSPPGDSPSYEQYF
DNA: TGTGCCAGCTCACCACCGGGGGACTCCCCTTCCTACGAGCAGTACTTC

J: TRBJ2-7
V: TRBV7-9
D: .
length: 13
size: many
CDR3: CASSLQYSYEQYF
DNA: TGTGCCAGCAGCTTACAGTACTCCTACGAGCAGTACTTC

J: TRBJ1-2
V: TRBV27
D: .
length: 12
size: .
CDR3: CASSRGLGGYTF
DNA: TGTGCCAGTAGCAGGGGACTGGGAGGCTACACCTTC

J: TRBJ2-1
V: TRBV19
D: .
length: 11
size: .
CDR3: CASSSGHEQFF
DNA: TGTGCCAGTAGTAGCGGCCATGAGCAGTTCTTC

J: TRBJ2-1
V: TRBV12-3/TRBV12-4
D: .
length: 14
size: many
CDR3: CASSFNRVANEQFF
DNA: TGTGCCAGCAGTTTCAACAGGGTAGCAAATGAGCAGTTCTTC

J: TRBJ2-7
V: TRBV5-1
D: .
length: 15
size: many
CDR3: CASNSGSSTTYEQYF
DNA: TGCGCCAGCAATTCTGGGTCCTCGACGACCTACGAGCAGTACTTC

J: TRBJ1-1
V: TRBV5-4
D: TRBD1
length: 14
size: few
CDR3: CASTKGQVNTEAFF
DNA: TGTGCCAGCACCAAGGGACAGGTGAACACTGAAGCTTTCTTT

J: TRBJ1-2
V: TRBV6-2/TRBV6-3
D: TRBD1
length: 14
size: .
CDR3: CASIPTDRGISYTF
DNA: TGTGCCAGCATTCCGACCGACAGGGGGATAAGCTACACCTTC

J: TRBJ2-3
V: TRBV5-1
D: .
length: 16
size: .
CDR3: CAGSLVGGIRTDTQYF
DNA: TGCGCCGGCAGCTTGGTCGGGGGCATACGCACAGATACGCAGTATTTT

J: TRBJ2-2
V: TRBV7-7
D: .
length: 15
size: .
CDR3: CASSARGSRGGELFF
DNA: TGTGCTAGCAGCGCGAGAGGGTCCCGTGGCGGGGAGCTGTTTTTT

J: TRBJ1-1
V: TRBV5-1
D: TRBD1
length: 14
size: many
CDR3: CASSLTTGGTEAFF
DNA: TGCGCCAGCAGCCTGACGACAGGGGGCACTGAAGCTTTCTTT

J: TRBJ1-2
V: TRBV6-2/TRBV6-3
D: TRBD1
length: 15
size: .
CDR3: CASSYANRGSSGYTF
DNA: TGTGCCAGCAGTTACGCAAACAGGGGGAGCTCTGGCTACACCTTC

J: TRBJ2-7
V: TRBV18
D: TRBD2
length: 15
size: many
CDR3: CASSSGEGRSKEQYF
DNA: TGTGCCAGCTCATCGGGGGAGGGGAGATCGAAAGAGCAGTACTTC

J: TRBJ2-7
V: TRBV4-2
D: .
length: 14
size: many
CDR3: CASSQDRLVYEQYF
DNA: TGTGCCAGCAGCCAAGATCGTCTAGTCTACGAGCAGTACTTC

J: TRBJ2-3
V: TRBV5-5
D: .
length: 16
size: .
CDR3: CASSLAGQTSTDTQYF
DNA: TGTGCCAGCAGCTTGGCAGGGCAGACAAGCACAGATACGCAGTATTTT

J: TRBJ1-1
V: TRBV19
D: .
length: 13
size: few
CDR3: CASSIPPFFEAFF
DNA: TGTGCCAGTAGTATCCCCCCCTTTTTTGAAGCTTTCTTT

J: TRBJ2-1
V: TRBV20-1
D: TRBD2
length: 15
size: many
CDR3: CSAALLAASDNEQFF
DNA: TGCAGTGCTGCCCTCCTAGCGGCTTCCGACAATGAGCAGTTCTTC

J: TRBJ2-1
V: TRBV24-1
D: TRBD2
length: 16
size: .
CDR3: CATSDFSGGRGDEQFF
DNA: TGTGCCACCAGTGATTTTTCTGGCGGGAGAGGCGATGAGCAGTTCTTC

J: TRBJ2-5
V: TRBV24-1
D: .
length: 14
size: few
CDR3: CATSDLGLGKTQYF
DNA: TGTGCCACCAGTGATTTGGGCCTCGGAAAGACCCAGTACTTC

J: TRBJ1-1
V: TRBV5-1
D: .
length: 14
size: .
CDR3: CASSLYAGPTEAFF
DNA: TGCGCCAGCAGCTTGTACGCAGGGCCTACTGAAGCTTTCTTT

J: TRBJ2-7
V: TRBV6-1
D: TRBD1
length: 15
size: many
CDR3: CASKWRTGSSYEQYF
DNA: TGTGCCAGCAAATGGAGGACAGGGTCCTCCTACGAGCAGTACTTC

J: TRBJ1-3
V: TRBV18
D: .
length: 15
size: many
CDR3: CASSHGQSSGNTIYF
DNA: TGTGCCAGCTCACATGGACAGAGCTCTGGAAACACCATATATTTT

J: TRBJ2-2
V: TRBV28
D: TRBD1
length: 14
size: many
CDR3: CASRGGLNTGELFF
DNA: TGTGCCAGCCGAGGGGGCCTGAACACCGGGGAGCTGTTTTTT

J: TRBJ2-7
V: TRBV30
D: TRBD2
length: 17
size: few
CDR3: CAGRPSFRAGGPGEQYF
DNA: TGTGCCGGGAGGCCCTCCTTCCGAGCGGGAGGGCCGGGTGAGCAGTACTTC

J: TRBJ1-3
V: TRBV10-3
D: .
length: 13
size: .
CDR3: CAISEKGTNTIYF
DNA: TGTGCCATCAGTGAGAAGGGGACAAACACCATATATTTT

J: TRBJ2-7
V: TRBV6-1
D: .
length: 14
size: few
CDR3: CASMSGLLAYEQYF
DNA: TGTGCCAGCATGTCAGGGTTACTGGCCTACGAGCAGTACTTC

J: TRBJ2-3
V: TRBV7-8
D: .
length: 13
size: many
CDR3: CASSLVEPDTQYF
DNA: TGTGCCAGCAGCTTAGTCGAGCCAGATACGCAGTATTTT

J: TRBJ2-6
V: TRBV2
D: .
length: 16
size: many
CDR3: CASSDYWGSGANVLTF
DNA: TGTGCCAGCAGTGATTATTGGGGATCTGGGGCCAACGTCCTGACTTTC

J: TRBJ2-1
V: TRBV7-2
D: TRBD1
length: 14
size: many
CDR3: CASSRDRGINEQFF
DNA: TGTGCCAGCAGCCGGGACAGGGGAATCAATGAGCAGTTCTTC

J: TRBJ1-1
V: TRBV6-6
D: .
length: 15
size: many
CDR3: CASSYSRQRNTEAFF
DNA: TGTGCCAGCAGTTACTCGAGACAGCGGAACACTGAAGCTTTCTTT

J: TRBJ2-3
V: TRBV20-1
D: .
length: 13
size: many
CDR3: CSANREIVDTQYF
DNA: TGCAGTGCTAACCGGGAGATAGTAGATACGCAGTATTTT

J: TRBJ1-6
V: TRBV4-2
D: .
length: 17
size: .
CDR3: CASSQNAKRSYNSPLHF
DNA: TGTGCCAGCAGCCAAAACGCCAAACGGTCCTATAATTCACCCCTCCACTTT

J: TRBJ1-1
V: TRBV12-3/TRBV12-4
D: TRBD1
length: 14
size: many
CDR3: CASSLNGGQMKAFF
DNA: TGTGCCAGCAGTTTAAATGGGGGACAGATGAAAGCTTTCTTT

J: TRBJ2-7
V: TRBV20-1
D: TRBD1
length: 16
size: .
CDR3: CSARDPKGQGGYEQYF
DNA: TGCAGTGCTAGAGATCCCAAGGGACAGGGTGGCTACGAGCAGTACTTC

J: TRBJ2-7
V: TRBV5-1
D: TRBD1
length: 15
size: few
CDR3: CASSYTGTGSLEQYF
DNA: TGCGCCAGCAGCTATACCGGGACAGGGTCCCTCGAGCAGTACTTC

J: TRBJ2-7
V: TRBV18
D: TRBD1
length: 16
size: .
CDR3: CASSGRDREADYEQYF
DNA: TGTGCCAGCTCAGGACGAGACAGGGAAGCTGATTACGAGCAGTACTTC